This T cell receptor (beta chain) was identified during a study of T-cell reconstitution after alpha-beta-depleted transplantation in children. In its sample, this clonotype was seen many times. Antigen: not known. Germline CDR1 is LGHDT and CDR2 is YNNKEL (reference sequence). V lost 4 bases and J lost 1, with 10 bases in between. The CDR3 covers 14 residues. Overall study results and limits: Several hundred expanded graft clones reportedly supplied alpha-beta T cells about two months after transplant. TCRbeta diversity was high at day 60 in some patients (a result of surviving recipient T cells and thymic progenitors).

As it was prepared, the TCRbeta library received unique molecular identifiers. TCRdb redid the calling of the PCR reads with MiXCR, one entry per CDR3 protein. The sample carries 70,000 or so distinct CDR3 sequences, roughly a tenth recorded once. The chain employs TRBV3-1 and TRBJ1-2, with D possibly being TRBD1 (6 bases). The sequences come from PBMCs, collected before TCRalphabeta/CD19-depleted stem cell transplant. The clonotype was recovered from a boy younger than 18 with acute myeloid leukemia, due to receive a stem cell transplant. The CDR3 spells CASSPYRDNYGYTF. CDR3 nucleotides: TGTGCCAGCAGCCCGTACAGGGATAACTATGGCTACACCTTC.